The clone carrying this TCR beta chain was counted only a few times. Germline lookup yields CDR1 PRHDT and CDR2 FYEKMQ (reference sequence). The CDR3 consists of 12 residues. Trimming shortened V by 6 bases and J by 0 bases, and 4 bases separated the two germline ends. The source of the sample is a study of blood T cell repertoires in COVID-19. Under the authors' procedure: By means of reference gene primer amplification, nucleated cell counts were estimated. The table came from immunoSEQ multiplex PCR; TCRdb's copy has only in-frame clones and leaves some out. V and J calls and clone size follow that table, whereas D and trimming were derived from the DNA. The table shows 300,000 to 350,000 clones, with roughly 90% occurring only once.

The chain is built from TRBV13 and TRBJ2-3; D is undetermined. The receptor was isolated from a woman aged 25 to 39 who had recovered from COVID-19. Sequenced material: PBMCs or T cells enriched from blood (not recorded which). The CDR3 spells CASSTSTDTQYF. CDR3 DNA sequence: TGTGCCAGCAGTACTAGCACAGATACGCAGTATTTT. The whole variable domain, filled in from reference TRBV13 and TRBJ2-3, reads AAGVIQSPRHLIKEKRETATLKCYPIPRHDTVYWYQQGPGQDPQFLISFYEKMQSDKGSIPDRFSAQQFSDYHSELNMSSLELGDSALYFCASSTSTDTQYFGPGTRLTVL.